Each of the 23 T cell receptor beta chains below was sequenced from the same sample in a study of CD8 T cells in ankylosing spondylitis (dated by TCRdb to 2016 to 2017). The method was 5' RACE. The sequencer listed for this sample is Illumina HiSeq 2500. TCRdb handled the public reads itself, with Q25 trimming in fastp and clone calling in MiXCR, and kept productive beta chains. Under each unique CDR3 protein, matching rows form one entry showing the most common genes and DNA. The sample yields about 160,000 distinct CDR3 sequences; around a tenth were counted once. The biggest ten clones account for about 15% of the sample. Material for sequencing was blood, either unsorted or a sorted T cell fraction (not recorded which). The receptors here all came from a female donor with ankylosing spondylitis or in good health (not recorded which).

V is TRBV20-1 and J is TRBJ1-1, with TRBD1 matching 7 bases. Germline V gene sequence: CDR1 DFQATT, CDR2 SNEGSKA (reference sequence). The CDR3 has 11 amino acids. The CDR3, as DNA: TGCAGCGCTCCCCGGGACAGAGAAGCTTTCTTT. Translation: CSAPRDREAFF.

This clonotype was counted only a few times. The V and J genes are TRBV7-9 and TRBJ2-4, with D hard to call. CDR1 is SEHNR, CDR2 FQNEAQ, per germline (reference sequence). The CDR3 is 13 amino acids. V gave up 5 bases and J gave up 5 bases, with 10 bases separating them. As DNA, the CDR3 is TGTGCCAGCAGCCGCCGGGCCCAAAACATTCAGTACTTC. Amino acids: CASSRRAQNIQYF.

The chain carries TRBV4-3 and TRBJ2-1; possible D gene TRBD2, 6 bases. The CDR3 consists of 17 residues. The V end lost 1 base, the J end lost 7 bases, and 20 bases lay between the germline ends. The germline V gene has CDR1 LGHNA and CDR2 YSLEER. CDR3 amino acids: CASSQGASLAPGNEQFF. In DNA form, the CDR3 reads TGCGCCAGCAGCCAAGGGGCGTCACTAGCCCCGGGGAATGAGCAGTTCTTC.

The chain's CDR3 is CATDRGAEAFF. The CDR3, as DNA: TGTGCCACCGACAGGGGGGCTGAAGCTTTCTTT. The rearrangement joins TRBV6-2 or TRBV6-3 to TRBJ1-1; 9 bases align to TRBD1. The CDR3 extends over 11 amino acids. The germline CDR1 and CDR2 sequences are MNHEY and SVGEGT. The J segment lost 6 bases and the V segment lost 10 bases, leaving 3 bases of the junction unmatched.

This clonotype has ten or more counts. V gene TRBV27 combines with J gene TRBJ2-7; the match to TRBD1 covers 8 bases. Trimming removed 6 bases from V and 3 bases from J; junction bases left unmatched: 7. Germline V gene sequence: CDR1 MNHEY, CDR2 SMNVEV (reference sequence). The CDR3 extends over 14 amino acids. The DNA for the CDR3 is TGTGCCAGCAGCCGTGTCAGGGGGCACTACGAGCAGTACTTC. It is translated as CASSRVRGHYEQYF.

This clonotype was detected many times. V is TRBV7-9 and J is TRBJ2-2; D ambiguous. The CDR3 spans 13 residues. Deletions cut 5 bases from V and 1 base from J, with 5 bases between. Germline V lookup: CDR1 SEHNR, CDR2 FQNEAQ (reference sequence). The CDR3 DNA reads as TGTGCCAGCAGCCTCAAGAACACCGGGGAGCTGTTTTTT. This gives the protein CASSLKNTGELFF.

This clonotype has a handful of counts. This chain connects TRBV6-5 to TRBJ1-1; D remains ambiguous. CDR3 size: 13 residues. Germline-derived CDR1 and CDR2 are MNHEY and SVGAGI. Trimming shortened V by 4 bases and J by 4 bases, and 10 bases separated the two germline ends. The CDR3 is CASSLSTATEAFF. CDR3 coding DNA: TGTGCCAGCAGTTTATCAACCGCCACTGAAGCTTTCTTT.

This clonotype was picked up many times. This CDR3 reads CASGPTGIRGQYF. DNA of the CDR3: TGTGCTAGTGGCCCGACGGGTATCAGGGGGCAGTACTTC. The gene calls are TRBV12-5 and TRBJ2-5; TRBD1 aligns across 7 bases. Germline lookup yields CDR1 LGHNT and CDR2 FRNRAP. V shed 6 bases and J 11 bases; nucleotides not matched to a gene: 12. The CDR3 is 13 amino acids.

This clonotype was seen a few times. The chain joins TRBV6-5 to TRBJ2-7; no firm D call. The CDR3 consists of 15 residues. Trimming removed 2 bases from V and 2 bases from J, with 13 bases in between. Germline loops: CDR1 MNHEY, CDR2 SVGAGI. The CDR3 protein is CASSYGGRLPYEQYF. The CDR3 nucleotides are TGTGCCAGCAGTTACGGCGGACGGCTACCCTACGAGCAGTACTTC.

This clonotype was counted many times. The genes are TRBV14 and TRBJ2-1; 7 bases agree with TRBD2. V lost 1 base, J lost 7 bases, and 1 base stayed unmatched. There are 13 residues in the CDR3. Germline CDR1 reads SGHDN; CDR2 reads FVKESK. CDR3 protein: CASSQGAGNEQFF. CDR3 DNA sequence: TGTGCCAGCAGCCAAGGAGCGGGGAATGAGCAGTTCTTC.

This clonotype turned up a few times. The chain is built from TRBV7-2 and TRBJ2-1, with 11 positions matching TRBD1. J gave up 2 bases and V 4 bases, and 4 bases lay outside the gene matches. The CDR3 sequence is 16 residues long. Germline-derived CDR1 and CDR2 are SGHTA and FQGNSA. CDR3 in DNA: TGTGCCAGCAGCTCCCCGGACAGGGGGCCCTACAATGAGCAGTTCTTC. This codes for CASSSPDRGPYNEQFF.

The CDR3 protein is CASSELNRENTEAFF. The DNA for the CDR3 is TGTGCCAGCAGTGAATTGAATCGGGAGAACACTGAAGCTTTCTTT. The V call is TRBV25-1, the J call TRBJ1-1; no clear D. The length of the CDR3 is 15 residues. V shed 1 base and J shed 1 base, with 10 bases lying between them. Germline CDR1 MGHDK, CDR2 SYGVNS.

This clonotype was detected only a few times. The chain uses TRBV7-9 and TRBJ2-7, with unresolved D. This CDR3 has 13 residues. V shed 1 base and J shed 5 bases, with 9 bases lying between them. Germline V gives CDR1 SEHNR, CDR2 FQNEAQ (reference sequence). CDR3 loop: CASSLGYGNEQYF. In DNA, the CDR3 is TGTGCCAGCAGCTTAGGTTACGGCAACGAGCAGTACTTC.

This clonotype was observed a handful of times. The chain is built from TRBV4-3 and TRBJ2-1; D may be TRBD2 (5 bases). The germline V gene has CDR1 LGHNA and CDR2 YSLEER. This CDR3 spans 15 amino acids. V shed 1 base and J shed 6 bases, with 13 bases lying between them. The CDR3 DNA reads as TGCGCCAGCAGCCAAGGGACTGGCCAGACCAATGAGCAGTTCTTC. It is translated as CASSQGTGQTNEQFF.

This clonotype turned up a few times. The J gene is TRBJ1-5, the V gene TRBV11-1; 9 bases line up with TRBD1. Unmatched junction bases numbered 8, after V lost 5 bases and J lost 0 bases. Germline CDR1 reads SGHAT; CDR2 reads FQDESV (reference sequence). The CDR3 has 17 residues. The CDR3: CASSPDRGSGSNQPQHF. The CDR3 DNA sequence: TGTGCCAGCAGCCCGGACAGGGGAAGCGGTAGCAATCAGCCCCAGCATTTT.

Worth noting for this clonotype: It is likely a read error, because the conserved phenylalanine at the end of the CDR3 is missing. This CDR3 is CAWSVSTGVGNTIYI. DNA for the CDR3: TGTGCCTGGAGTGTATCGACAGGGGTAGGAAACACCATATATATT. This rearrangement joins TRBV30 to TRBJ1-3, with 8 bases that match TRBD1. There are 15 residues in the CDR3. Germline lookup yields CDR1 GTSNPN and CDR2 SVGIG (reference sequence). V was clipped by 0 bases and J by 4 bases; unmatched bases: 5.

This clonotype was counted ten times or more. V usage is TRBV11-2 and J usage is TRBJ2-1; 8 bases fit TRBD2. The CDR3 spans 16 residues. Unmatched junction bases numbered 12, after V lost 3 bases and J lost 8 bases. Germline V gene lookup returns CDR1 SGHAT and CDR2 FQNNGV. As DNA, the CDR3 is TGTGCCAGCAGCTTGCAGCTAGCGGGCCCCGGGTATGAGCAGTTCTTC. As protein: CASSLQLAGPGYEQFF.

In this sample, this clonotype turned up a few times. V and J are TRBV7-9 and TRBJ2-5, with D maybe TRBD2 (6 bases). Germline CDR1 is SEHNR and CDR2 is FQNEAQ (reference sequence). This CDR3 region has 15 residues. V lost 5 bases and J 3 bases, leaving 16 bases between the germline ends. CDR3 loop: CASSPLRETEETQYF. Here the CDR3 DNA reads TGTGCCAGCAGCCCCCTCCGGGAGACTGAAGAGACCCAGTACTTC.

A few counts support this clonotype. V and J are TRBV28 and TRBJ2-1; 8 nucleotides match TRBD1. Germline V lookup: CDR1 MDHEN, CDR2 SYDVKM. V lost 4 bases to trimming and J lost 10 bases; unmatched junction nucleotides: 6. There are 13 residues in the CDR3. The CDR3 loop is CASSYLRGLEQFF. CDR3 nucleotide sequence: TGTGCCAGCAGTTACCTCAGGGGGCTAGAGCAGTTCTTC.

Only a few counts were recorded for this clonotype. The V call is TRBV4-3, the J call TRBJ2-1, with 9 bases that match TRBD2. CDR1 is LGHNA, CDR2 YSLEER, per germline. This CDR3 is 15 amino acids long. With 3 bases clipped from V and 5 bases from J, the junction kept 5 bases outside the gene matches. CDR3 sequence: CASSHSGRIDNEQFF. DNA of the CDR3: TGCGCCAGCAGCCACAGCGGGAGGATAGACAATGAGCAGTTCTTC.

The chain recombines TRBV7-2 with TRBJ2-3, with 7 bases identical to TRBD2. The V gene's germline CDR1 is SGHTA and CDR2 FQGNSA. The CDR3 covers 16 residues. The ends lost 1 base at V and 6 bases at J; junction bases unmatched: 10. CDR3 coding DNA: TGTGCCAGCAGCTTAGTAGCGCGGGGGATGGCGGATACGCAGTATTTT. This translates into CASSLVARGMADTQYF.

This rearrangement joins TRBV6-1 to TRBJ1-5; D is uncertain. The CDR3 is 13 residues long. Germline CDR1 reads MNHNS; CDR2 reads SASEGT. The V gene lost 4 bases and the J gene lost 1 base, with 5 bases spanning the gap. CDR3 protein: CASSGDSNQPQHF. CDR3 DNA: TGTGCCAGCAGTGGAGACAGCAATCAGCCCCAGCATTTT.

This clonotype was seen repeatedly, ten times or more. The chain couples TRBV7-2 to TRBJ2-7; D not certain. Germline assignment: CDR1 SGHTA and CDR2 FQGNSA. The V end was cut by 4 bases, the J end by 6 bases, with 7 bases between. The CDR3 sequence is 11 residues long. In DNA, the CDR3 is TGTGCCAGCAGCTACATGGCCGAGCAGTACTTC. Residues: CASSYMAEQYF.